This paragraph reports one T cell receptor (beta chain). This sample stems from a study of blood T cell repertoires in COVID-19. Across the study: The cDNA or gDNA used as material had been derived from T cells, B-cell-depleted T cells, or PBMCs.

This CDR3 has 14 residues. V dropped 6 bases and J dropped 4; count of bases not matched to a gene: 9. In germline, CDR1 is SGHDT, CDR2 YYEEEE. Produced via immunoSEQ multiplex PCR; TCRdb's table is partial and in-frame only. Found here are 450,000 or so clones, roughly 90% of them singletons; the top ten hold roughly 0.78%. Seattle patients were enrolled while actively infected and followed longitudinally. V gene TRBV5-6 combines with J gene TRBJ2-5; TRBD2 matches 7 bases. The sample comprised peripheral blood. This TCR was sampled from a man in his late teens or twenties with COVID-19, enrolled during active disease. CDR3 region: CASTLGGSGETQYF. CDR3 DNA: TGTGCCAGCACCCTGGGGGGGTCGGGAGAGACCCAGTACTTC.